The 9 T cell receptor beta chains given below trace back to one sample, sequenced in a study of cytomegalovirus exposure and HLA in healthy donors. With 60 Vbeta and 13 Jbeta primers, the PCR was carried out. The repertoire was sequenced with immunoSEQ multiplex PCR; TCRdb's copy has only in-frame clones and lacks some. This sample has some 200,000 clones, with just over 75% found just once. Sequencing was carried out using PBMCs. The receptors were gathered from a woman aged 25 to 45 in good health and CMV-seropositive.

The chain combines TRBV7-9 with TRBJ2-2; TRBD1 is a possible D gene (5 bases). Trimming stripped 5 bases from V and 5 bases from J, with 9 bases between. This CDR3 has 13 residues. CDR1 and CDR2 from the germline V gene are SEHNR and FQNEAQ (reference sequence). The CDR3 DNA reads TGTGCCAGCAGCCCCAGGGCTACCGGGGAGCTGTTTTTT. Protein: CASSPRATGELFF.

The chain employs TRBV5-1 and TRBJ2-2; TRBD2 matches at 7 bases. The CDR3 runs to 16 residues. CDR1 and CDR2 from the germline V gene are SGHRS and YFSETQ. The V segment lost 4 bases and the J segment 6 bases; nucleotides outside the gene matches: 12. The CDR3 DNA reads as TGCGCCAGCAGCCGAAACAGCGGGGTCTCTGCCGGGGAGCTGTTTTTT. It is translated as CASSRNSGVSAGELFF.

Concerning this clone: Relative to the germline gene, one junction end is altered; a read error may explain this. The chain carries TRBV7-2 and TRBJ2-5; a weak D match, TRBD2 (6 bases). This CDR3 has 16 residues. Germline V lookup: CDR1 SGHTA, CDR2 FQGNSA. This CDR3 is CASSQDGAGSAETQYF. In DNA, the CDR3 is TGCGCCAGCAGCCAAGATGGGGCGGGGTCGGCGGAGACCCAGTACTTC.

This clone was counted between two and nine times. The gene calls are TRBV30 and TRBJ2-7, with D maybe TRBD2 (6 bases). Looked up from germline, CDR1 is GTSNPN and CDR2 is SVGIG (reference sequence). This CDR3 has 14 amino acids. Trimming left V 3 bases short and J 5 bases short, with 17 bases between. The CDR3 loop is CAWRMGGPRDEQYF. The CDR3 DNA sequence: TGTGCCTGGAGAATGGGAGGACCTCGGGACGAGCAGTACTTC.

This clone was counted only a few times. The chain has TRBV4-1 and TRBJ1-6; D is unclear. The CDR3 is 14 amino acids. V shed 0 bases and J shed 6 bases, with 6 bases lying between them. CDR1 MGHRA and CDR2 YSYEKL come from the germline V gene. The CDR3 here is CASSQDSSNSPLHF. The CDR3 DNA sequence: TGCGCCAGCAGCCAAGATAGCAGTAATTCACCCCTCCACTTT.

The rearrangement links TRBV5-1 to TRBJ1-3, with TRBD1 identical over 9 bases. V gave up 0 bases and J gave up 1 base; unmatched junction bases: 2. This CDR3 spans 16 amino acids. The germline V gene encodes CDR1 SGHRS and CDR2 YFSETQ. This CDR3 reads CASSLEQGASGNTIYF. The CDR3 DNA is TGCGCCAGCAGCTTGGAACAGGGGGCTTCTGGAAACACCATATATTTT.

This chain joins TRBV5-6 and TRBJ2-5, with D possibly being TRBD2 (7 bases). This CDR3 has 16 residues. CDR1 and CDR2 (germline): SGHDT, YYEEEE. V dropped 5 bases and J dropped 4 bases, with 21 bases sitting between them. CDR3 sequence: CASSQPRGGRRETQYF. For the CDR3, the DNA is TGTGCCAGCAGTCAGCCGAGGGGGGGGCGTCGAGAGACCCAGTACTTC.

The chain couples TRBV27 to TRBJ1-1; the D is unclear. Germline CDR1 MNHEY, CDR2 SMNVEV (reference sequence). This CDR3 has 14 amino acids. Deletions cut 1 base from V and 1 base from J, with 7 bases between. Written as DNA, the CDR3 is TGTGCCAGCAGTTTATACCGGAGGAACACTGAAGCTTTCTTT. Its protein product is CASSLYRRNTEAFF.

The V gene is TRBV23-1, the J gene TRBJ2-3; 8 nucleotides line up with TRBD2. TRBV23-1 has ORF status, its function being uncertain. V dropped 4 bases and J dropped 4; count of bases not matched to a gene: 4. The length of the CDR3 is 14 residues. The DNA of the CDR3 is TGCGCCAGCAGTCTCCTAGCGGGTCCAGATACGCAGTATTTT. Encoded protein: CASSLLAGPDTQYF.